The clone carrying this T cell receptor (beta chain) has just a few counts. The antigen is not known. This entry is derived from a study of T-cell memory formation after mild COVID-19. About the research overall: Clustering of TCRs was largely donor specific.

This CDR3 has 15 amino acids. Looked up from germline, CDR1 is SGDLS and CDR2 is YYNGEE. Trimming cost V 0 bases and J 0 bases, with 6 bases left between them. General study results and limits: CD4/CD8 balance held among clones contracting day 15 to 85, and later expanders leaned CD4+.

TCRdb recomputed calls from the 5' RACE reads with MiXCR, one row per CDR3 protein. The top ten hold 3% to 4% of the sample, which has more than 150,000 distinct CDR3 sequences, under 20% seen once. The TCR sequence derives from a man in his late teens or twenties who had mild COVID-19 (a few samples of this study predate the infection). Cell type and time point are not known. Input material: PBMCs or a T cell subset sorted from them (not recorded which). This chain links TRBV9 with TRBJ1-4, with unresolved D. The CDR3 here is CASSVGGTTNEKLFF. The CDR3 nucleotides read TGTGCCAGCAGCGTAGGGGGAACAACTAATGAAAAACTGTTTTTT.